A selection of T cell receptor beta chains follows, all from one sample in a study of T-cell reconstitution after alpha-beta-depleted transplantation in children. A single record per CDR3 protein comes from TCRdb applying MiXCR to the PCR reads. The sample holds approximately 230,000 distinct CDR3 sequences, about 24% seen once. This specimen was PBMCs, mostly from graft donor cells, taken 360 days after TCRalphabeta/CD19-depleted stem cell transplant. These receptors all stem from a female patient between 2 and 15 years old who had a stem cell transplant for congenital amegakaryocytic thrombocytopenia, so the T cells may come from the graft donor. Both conserved end residues are trimmed from each CDR3.

V: TRBV7-2
length: 14
CDR3: ASSLAPSAYTGELF

V: TRBV6-2/TRBV6-3
length: 17
CDR3: ASKGYQTYRDRYTGELF

V: TRBV2
length: 9
CDR3: ASSGGLMEF

V: TRBV29-1
length: 13
CDR3: SVGLAGAHTGELF

V: TRBV6-1
length: 13
CDR3: ASTSGTVNTGELF

V: TRBV6-1
length: 11
CDR3: ASSPQVTGELF

V: TRBV12-3/TRBV12-4
length: 13
CDR3: ASSALGQGNQPQH

V: TRBV9
length: 10
CDR3: AGKLVCTEAF

V: TRBV10-3
length: 12
CDR3: AISDPPGQEGYT

V: TRBV18
length: 11
CDR3: ASSPSGSGELF

V: TRBV5-4
length: 13
CDR3: ASSSPGTNTGELF

V: TRBV10-3
length: 14
CDR3: AISRSGGANTGELF

V: TRBV5-1
length: 13
CDR3: ASSPWDRGTDTQY

V: TRBV7-9
length: 15
CDR3: ASSAGLAGSRSYEQY

V: TRBV18
length: 14
CDR3: ASSPPGQGFGNEQF

V: TRBV19
length: 13
CDR3: ASSKGGSSYNEQF

V: TRBV28
length: 14
CDR3: ASSFPGQSPYNEQF

V: TRBV28
length: 12
CDR3: ASRLQGMESPLH

V: TRBV28
length: 12
CDR3: ASSFWGRVAVLF

V: TRBV7-9
length: 11
CDR3: ASSLRQNEKLF

V: TRBV29-1
length: 11
CDR3: SDIQGRNQPQH

V: TRBV20-1
length: 13
CDR3: SATSPGLDSYEQY

V: TRBV12-3/TRBV12-4
length: 12
CDR3: ASSFSRAYNEQF

V: TRBV20-1
length: 10
CDR3: SALLSLNEQF

V: TRBV7-9
length: 13
CDR3: ASSLGGVGNQPQH

V: TRBV6-1
length: 8
CDR3: ASSGYEQY

V: TRBV12-3/TRBV12-4
length: 14
CDR3: ASSFKALLGTYEQY

V: TRBV6-1
length: 13
CDR3: ASSEALGTNYGYT

V: TRBV29-1
length: 12
CDR3: SVEDFTFTDTQY

V: TRBV12-3/TRBV12-4
length: 10
CDR3: ASRGQGYEQY

V: TRBV6-2/TRBV6-3
length: 14
CDR3: ASSYSRGKAGEKLF

V: TRBV29-1
length: 12
CDR3: SVEDYTRVAGYT

V: TRBV30
length: 11
CDR3: AWSKGGYNEQF

V: TRBV5-5
length: 13
CDR3: ASSRGTTVTGELF

V: TRBV5-1
length: 13
CDR3: ASSLDRSTNYGYT

V: TRBV12-3/TRBV12-4
length: 9
CDR3: ASRYRSEQF

V: TRBV7-8
length: 16
CDR3: ASSLALRGRTGHTEAF

V: TRBV20-1
length: 13
CDR3: SASAWREGPHEQY

V: TRBV4-2
length: 14
CDR3: ASSQPNRGVAYGYT

V: TRBV6-1
length: 11
CDR3: ASSKTGAYEQY

V: TRBV6-2/TRBV6-3
length: 14
CDR3: ASSYDPPSVRNIQY